This T cell receptor beta chain emerged from a study of blood T cell repertoires in COVID-19. Looking at the study overall: Acute and convalescent COVID-19 specimens originated in the United States, Italy and Spain.

The data were produced by immunoSEQ multiplex PCR, yet TCRdb's version contains in-frame clones alone and is incomplete. The table records some 150,000 clones, just under 85% of them present only once. Germline CDR1 and CDR2: MNHEY and SMNVEV (reference sequence). The CDR3 consists of 16 residues. V was cut by 0 bases and J by 0 bases, with 9 bases left in between. The chain combines TRBV27 with TRBJ2-1; D is uncertain. The source of this sequence is a woman between 40 and 50 years old with active or convalescent COVID-19. The sequencing sample was made of peripheral blood. CDR3 in DNA: TGTGCCAGCAGTTTATCGCACAGTAGCTCCTACAATGAGCAGTTCTTC. Its protein product is CASSLSHSSSYNEQFF.